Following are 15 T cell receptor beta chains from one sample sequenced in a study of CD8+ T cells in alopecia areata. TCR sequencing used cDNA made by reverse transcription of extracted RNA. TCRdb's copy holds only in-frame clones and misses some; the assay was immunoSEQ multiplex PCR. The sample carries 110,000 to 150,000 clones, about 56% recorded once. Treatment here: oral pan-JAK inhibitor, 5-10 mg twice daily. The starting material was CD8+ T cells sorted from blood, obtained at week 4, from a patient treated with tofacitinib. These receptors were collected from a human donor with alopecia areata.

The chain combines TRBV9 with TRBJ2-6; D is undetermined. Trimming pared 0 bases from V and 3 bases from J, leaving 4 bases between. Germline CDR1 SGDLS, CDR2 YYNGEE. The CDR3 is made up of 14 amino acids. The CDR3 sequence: CASSVGFGANVLTF. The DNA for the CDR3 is TGTGCCAGCAGCGTAGGCTTTGGGGCCAACGTCCTGACTTTC.

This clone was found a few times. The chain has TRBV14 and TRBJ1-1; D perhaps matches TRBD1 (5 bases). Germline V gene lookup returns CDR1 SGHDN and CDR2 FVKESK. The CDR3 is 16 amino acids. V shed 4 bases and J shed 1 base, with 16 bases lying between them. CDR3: CASSRLWAGPNTEAFF. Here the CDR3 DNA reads TGTGCCAGCAGCCGCCTCTGGGCAGGGCCGAACACTGAAGCTTTCTTT.

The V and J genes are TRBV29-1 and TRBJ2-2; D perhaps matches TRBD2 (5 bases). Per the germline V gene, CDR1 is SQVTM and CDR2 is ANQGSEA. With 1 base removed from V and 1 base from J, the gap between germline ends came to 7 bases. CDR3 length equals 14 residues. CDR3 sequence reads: CSVEGTENTGELFF. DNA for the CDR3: TGCAGCGTTGAAGGGACTGAGAACACCGGGGAGCTGTTTTTT.

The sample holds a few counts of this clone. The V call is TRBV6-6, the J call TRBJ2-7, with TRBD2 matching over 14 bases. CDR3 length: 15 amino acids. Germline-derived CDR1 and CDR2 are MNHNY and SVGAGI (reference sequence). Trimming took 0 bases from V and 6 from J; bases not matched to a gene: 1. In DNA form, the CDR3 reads TGTGCCAGCAGTTACTCGACTAGCGGGGGGGCCGAGCAGTACTTC. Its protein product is CASSYSTSGGAEQYF.

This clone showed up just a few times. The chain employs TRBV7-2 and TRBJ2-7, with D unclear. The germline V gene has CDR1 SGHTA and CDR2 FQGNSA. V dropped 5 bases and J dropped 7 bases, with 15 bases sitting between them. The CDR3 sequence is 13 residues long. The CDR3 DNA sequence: TGTGCCAGCAGCCCCCGTCCCGCCTGGGAGCAGTACTTC. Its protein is CASSPRPAWEQYF.

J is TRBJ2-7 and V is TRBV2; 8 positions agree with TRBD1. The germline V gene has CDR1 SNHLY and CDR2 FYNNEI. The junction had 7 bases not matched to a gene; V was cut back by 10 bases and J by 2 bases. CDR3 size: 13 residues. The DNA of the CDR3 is TGTGCCATAAGGGACAGGAGCCCCTACGAGCAGTACTTC. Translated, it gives CAIRDRSPYEQYF.

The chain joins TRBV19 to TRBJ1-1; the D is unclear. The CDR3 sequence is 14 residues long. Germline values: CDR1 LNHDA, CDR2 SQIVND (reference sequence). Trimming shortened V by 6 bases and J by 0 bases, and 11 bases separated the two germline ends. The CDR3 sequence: CASRPGDMNTEAFF. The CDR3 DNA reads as TGTGCCAGTAGGCCAGGAGATATGAACACTGAAGCTTTCTTT.

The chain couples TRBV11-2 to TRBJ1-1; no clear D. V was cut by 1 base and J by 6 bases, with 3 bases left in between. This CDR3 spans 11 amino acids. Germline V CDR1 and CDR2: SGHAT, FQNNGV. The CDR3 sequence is CASSLGSEAFF. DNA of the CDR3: TGTGCCAGCAGCTTAGGCTCTGAAGCTTTCTTT.

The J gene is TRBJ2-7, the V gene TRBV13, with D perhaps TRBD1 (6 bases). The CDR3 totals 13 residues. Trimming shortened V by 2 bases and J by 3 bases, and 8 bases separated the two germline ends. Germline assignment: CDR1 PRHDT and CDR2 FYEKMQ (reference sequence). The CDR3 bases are TGTGCCAGCAGCTTACAACAGGGCTACGAGCAGTACTTC. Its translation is CASSLQQGYEQYF.

The CDR3 DNA follows: TGTGCCAGCAGCTCAGGGATTTCGAACACCGGGGAGCTGTTTTTT. Translating it yields CASSSGISNTGELFF. This chain joins TRBV7-8 and TRBJ2-2; a weak D match, TRBD1 (5 bases). Looked up from germline, CDR1 is SGHVS and CDR2 is FQNEAQ. The CDR3 runs to 15 residues. The V end was cut by 4 bases, the J end by 0 bases, with 9 bases between.

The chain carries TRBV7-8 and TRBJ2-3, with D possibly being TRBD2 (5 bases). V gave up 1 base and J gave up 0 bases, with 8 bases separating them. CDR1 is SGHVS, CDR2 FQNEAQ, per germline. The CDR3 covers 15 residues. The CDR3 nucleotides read TGTGCCAGCAGCTTAGGCCGGACTAGCACAGATACGCAGTATTTT. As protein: CASSLGRTSTDTQYF.

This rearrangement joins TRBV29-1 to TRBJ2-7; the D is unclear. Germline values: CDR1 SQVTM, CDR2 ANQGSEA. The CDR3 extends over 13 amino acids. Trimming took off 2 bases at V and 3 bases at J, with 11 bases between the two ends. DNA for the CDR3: TGCAGCGTTGAAACCCCAGACCACTACGAGCAGTACTTC. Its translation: CSVETPDHYEQYF.

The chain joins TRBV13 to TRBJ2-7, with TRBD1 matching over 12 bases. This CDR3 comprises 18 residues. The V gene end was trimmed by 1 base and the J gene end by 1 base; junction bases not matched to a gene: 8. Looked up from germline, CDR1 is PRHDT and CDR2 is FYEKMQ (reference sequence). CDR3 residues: CASSLVRDRGRGSYEQYF. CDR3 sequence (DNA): TGTGCCAGCAGCTTAGTGCGGGACAGGGGGCGAGGTTCCTACGAGCAGTACTTC.

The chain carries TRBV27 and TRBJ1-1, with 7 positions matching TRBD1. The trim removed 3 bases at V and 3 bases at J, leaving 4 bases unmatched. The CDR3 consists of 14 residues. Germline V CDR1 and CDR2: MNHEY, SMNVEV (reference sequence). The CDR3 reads CASSLRGPDTEAFF. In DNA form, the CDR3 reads TGTGCCAGCAGTTTGAGGGGGCCGGACACTGAAGCTTTCTTT.

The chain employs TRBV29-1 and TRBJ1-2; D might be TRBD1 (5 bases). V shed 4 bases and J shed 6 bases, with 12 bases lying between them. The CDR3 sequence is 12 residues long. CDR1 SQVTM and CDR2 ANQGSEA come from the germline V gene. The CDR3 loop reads CSVVLSGHGYTF. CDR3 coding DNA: TGCAGCGTTGTTCTTTCAGGGCATGGCTACACCTTC.